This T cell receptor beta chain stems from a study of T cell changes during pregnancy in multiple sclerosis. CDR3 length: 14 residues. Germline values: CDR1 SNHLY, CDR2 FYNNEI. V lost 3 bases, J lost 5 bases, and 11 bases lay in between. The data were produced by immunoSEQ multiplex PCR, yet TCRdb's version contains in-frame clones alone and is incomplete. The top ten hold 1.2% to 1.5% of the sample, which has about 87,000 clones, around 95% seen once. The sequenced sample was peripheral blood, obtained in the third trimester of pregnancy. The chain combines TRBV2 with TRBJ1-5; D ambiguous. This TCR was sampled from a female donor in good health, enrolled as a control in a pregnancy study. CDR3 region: CASSDLTRYQPQHF. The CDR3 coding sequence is TGTGCCAGCAGTGATCTTACCCGGTATCAGCCCCAGCATTTT.